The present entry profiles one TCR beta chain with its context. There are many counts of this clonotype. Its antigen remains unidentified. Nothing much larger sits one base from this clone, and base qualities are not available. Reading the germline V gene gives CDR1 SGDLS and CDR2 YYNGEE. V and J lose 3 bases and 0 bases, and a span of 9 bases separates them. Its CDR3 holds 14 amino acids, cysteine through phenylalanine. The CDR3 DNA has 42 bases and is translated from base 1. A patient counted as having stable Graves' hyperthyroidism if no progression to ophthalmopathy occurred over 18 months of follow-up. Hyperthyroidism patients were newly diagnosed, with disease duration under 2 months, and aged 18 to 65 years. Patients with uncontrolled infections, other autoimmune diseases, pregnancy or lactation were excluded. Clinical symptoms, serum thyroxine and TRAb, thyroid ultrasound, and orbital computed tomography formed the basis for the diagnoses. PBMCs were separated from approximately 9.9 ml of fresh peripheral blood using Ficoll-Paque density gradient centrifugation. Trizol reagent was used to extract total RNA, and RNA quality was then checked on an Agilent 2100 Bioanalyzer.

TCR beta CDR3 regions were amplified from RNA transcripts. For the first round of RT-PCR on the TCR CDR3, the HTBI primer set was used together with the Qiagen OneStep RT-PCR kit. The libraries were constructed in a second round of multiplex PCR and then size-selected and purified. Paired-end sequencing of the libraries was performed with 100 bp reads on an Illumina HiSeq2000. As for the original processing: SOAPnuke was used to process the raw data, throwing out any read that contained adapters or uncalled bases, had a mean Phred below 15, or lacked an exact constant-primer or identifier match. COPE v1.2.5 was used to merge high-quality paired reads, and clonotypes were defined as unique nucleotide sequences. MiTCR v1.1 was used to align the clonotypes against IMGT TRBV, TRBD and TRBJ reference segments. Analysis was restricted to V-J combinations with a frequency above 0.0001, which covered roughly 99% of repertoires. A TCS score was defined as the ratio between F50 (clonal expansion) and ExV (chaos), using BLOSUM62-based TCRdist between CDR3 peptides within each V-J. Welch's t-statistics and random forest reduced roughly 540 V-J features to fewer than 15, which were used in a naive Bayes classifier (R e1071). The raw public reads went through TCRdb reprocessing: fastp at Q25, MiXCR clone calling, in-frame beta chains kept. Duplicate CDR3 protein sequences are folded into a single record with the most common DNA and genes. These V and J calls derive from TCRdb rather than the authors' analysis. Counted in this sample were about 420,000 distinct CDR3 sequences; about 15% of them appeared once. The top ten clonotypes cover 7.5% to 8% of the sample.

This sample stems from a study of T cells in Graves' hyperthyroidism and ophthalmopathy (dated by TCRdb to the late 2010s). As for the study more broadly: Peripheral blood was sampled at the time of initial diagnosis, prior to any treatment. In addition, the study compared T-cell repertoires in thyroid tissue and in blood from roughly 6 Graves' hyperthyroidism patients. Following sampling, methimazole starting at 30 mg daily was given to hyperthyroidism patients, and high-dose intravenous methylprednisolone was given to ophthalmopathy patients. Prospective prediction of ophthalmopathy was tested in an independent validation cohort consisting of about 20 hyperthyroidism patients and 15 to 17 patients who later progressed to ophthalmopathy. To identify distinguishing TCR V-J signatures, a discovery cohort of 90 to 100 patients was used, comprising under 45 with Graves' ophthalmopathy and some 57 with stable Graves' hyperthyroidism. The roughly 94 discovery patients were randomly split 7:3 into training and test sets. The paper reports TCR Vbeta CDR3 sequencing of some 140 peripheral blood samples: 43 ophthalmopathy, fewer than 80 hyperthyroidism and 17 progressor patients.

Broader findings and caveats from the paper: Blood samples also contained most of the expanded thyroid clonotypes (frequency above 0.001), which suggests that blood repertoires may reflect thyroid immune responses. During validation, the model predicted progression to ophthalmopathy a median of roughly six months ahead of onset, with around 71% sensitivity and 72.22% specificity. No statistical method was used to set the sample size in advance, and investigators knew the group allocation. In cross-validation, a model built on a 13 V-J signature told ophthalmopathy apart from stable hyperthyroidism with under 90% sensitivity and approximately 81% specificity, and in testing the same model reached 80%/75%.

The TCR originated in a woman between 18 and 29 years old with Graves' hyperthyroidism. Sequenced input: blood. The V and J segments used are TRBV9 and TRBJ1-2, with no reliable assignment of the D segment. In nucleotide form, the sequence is TGTGCCAGCAGCGAAAGACCAACTAACTATGGCTACACCTTC. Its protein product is CASSERPTNYGYTF.